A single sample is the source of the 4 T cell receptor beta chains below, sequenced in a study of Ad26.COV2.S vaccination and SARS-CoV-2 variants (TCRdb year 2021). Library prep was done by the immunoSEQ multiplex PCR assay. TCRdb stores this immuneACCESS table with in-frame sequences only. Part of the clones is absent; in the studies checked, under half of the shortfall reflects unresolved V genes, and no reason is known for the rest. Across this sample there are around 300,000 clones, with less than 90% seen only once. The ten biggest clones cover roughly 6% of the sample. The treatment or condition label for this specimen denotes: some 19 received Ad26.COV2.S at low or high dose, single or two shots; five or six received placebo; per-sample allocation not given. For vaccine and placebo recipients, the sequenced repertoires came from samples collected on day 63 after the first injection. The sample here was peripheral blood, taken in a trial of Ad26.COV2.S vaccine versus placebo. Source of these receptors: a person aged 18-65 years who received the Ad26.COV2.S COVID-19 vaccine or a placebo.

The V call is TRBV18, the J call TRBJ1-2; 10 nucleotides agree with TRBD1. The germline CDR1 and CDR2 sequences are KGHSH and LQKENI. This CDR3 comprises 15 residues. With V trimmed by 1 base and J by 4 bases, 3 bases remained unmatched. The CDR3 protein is CASSPRDRGVYGYTF. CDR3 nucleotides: TGTGCCAGCTCACCACGGGACAGGGGAGTCTATGGCTACACCTTC.

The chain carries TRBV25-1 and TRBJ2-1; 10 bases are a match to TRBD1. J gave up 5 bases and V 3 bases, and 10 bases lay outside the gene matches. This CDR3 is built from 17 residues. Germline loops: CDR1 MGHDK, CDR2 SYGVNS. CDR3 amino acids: CASSERTGTGVDNEQFF. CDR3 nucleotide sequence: TGTGCCAGCAGTGAGCGCACCGGGACAGGGGTAGACAATGAGCAGTTCTTC.

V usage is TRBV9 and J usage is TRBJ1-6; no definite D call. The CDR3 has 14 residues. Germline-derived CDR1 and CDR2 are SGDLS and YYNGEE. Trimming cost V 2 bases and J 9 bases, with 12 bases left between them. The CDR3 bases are TGTGCCAGCAGCGTTTTGGGAGAAAGTTCACCCCTCCACTTT. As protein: CASSVLGESSPLHF.

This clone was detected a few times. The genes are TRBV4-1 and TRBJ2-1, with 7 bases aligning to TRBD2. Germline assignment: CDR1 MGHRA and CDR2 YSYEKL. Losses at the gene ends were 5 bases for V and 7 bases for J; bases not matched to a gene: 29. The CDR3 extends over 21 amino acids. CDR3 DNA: TGCGCCAGCAGCACCAAGCCGATGGTAGAGTTGAGGACTAGTATGAGGAATGAGCAGTTCTTC. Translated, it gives CASSTKPMVELRTSMRNEQFF.